This T cell receptor (beta chain) was recovered during a study of neurological immune-mediated disorders. Findings and caveats of the study: Subjects shared no identical expanded-clone CDR3 amino acid sequences, suggesting private TCR-beta repertoires in all groups.

This clonotype was counted ten times or more. Its antigen is not identified. This CDR3 has 12 residues. V lost 7 bases and J 3 bases, leaving 10 bases between the germline ends. CDR1 is DFQATT and CDR2 is SNEGSKA in the germline V gene (reference sequence). Documented time point: technical triplicate 3. Unsorted libraries used 2 million PBMCs kept at -80 degrees C. TCRdb ran MiXCR on the 5' RACE reads and lists one entry per CDR3 protein. This table has approximately 40,000 distinct CDR3 sequences, around a fifth appearing once. The chain joins TRBV20-1 to TRBJ1-3; D is uncertain. The sample comprised PBMCs. This clonotype originated in a man aged 60 to 75 with HTLV-1-associated myelopathy (HAM/TSP). This CDR3 is CSVAADGNTIYF. The CDR3 DNA follows: TGCAGTGTCGCAGCGGATGGAAACACCATATATTTT.